This TCR beta chain is from a study of blood T cell repertoires in COVID-19. Trimming pared 4 bases from V and 0 bases from J, leaving 10 bases between. The CDR3 consists of 15 residues. Germline values: CDR1 LGHDT, CDR2 YNNKEL (reference sequence). Libraries were prepared by immunoSEQ multiplex PCR; TCRdb keeps only in-frame clonotypes and omits some of them. The sample carries around 250,000 clones, roughly 86% recorded once. The sequence came from an older man with acute or convalescent COVID-19. Sequencing was done on a sample of peripheral blood. This sequence joins TRBV3-1 (or the pseudogene TRBV3-2) and TRBJ1-3; the D is unclear. The CDR3 reads CASSLSGISGNTIYF. In nucleotides, the CDR3 is TGTGCCAGCAGCCTTTCCGGGATCTCTGGAAACACCATATATTTT.